The next 12 T cell receptor beta chains were all read from a single sample in a study of blood T cells in healthy people across ages (dated by TCRdb to between 2015 and 2017). Receptors were amplified or captured by 5' RACE. Sequencer: Illumina HiSeq 2500. The second PCR ran for roughly 7 to 11 cycles and used a J-beta primer mix along with a sample-barcoded 5' primer. Starting from the raw public reads, TCRdb applied fastp trimming at Q25, assembled clones with MiXCR and retained in-frame beta chains. Under each unique CDR3 protein, matching rows form one entry showing the most common genes and DNA. This sample gives over 1.5 million distinct CDR3 sequences in total; just under 50% of them show up just once. The ten top clones hold around 2.1% of the sample. Sequencing was performed on blood. The origin of the receptors is a woman in her 40s in good health.

The chain carries TRBV29-1 and TRBJ1-1; tentatively, D is TRBD1 (5 bases). V was shortened by 4 bases and J by 4 bases, with 10 bases between the two germline ends. This CDR3 has 12 residues. Germline V gene lookup returns CDR1 SQVTM and CDR2 ANQGSEA. CDR3 nucleotides: TGCAGCGTTGGGACACTGGGCACTGAAGCTTTCTTT. It yields the protein CSVGTLGTEAFF.

In this sample, this clonotype turned up a few times. V usage is TRBV9 and J usage is TRBJ2-6, with D maybe TRBD2 (6 bases). CDR1 is SGDLS, CDR2 YYNGEE, per germline. The length of the CDR3 is 17 residues. V gave up 0 bases and J gave up 4 bases, with 14 bases separating them. CDR3 sequence reads: CASSVGEAGAGANVLTF. CDR3 DNA: TGTGCCAGCAGCGTAGGAGAAGCGGGCGCCGGGGCCAACGTCCTGACTTTC.

The chain carries TRBV7-2 and TRBJ1-3, with TRBD1 matching 10 bases. The CDR3 extends over 16 amino acids. Trimming removed 3 bases from V and 0 bases from J; junction bases left unmatched: 2. From germline, CDR1 is SGHTA and CDR2 FQGNSA. The DNA of the CDR3 is TGTGCCAGCAGCTTGGGACAGGGGAGCTCTGGAAACACCATATATTTT. This codes for CASSLGQGSSGNTIYF.

The rearrangement joins TRBV27 to TRBJ2-2; 9 nucleotides line up with TRBD1. The germline gives CDR1 MNHEY, CDR2 SMNVEV (reference sequence). The CDR3 totals 18 residues. V lost 6 bases and J lost 3; bases outside the gene matches: 14. The CDR3: CASSLIAPGQGYTGELFF. CDR3 sequence (DNA): TGTGCCAGCAGCCTTATTGCTCCGGGACAGGGATACACCGGGGAGCTGTTTTTT.

The sample holds one count of this clonotype. The J gene is TRBJ2-1, the V gene TRBV6-5, with D hard to call. This CDR3 has 16 amino acids. V shed 8 bases and J shed 7 bases, with 24 bases lying between them. CDR1 MNHEY and CDR2 SVGAGI come from the germline V gene. This CDR3 reads CASAYIARRVMNEQFF. CDR3 DNA sequence: TGTGCCAGCGCCTATATCGCGAGACGGGTAATGAATGAGCAGTTCTTC.

This clonotype has a handful of counts. This chain uses TRBV7-9 with TRBJ2-3; 7 bases align to TRBD1. Germline CDR1 and CDR2: SEHNR and FQNEAQ (reference sequence). J was trimmed by 1 base and V by 5 bases; bases with no gene match: 9. The CDR3 runs to 16 residues. The CDR3 is CASSPPDRDGTDTQYF. The CDR3 bases are TGTGCCAGCAGCCCCCCCGACAGGGACGGCACAGATACGCAGTATTTT.

The rearrangement links TRBV7-2 to TRBJ2-5; D possibly corresponds to TRBD2 (7 bases). Germline lookup yields CDR1 SGHTA and CDR2 FQGNSA. Deletions cut 5 bases from V and 1 base from J, with 17 bases between. This CDR3 contains 16 residues. CDR3 DNA: TGTGCCAGCAGCCCGTACGCGGGGGCGACCCAAGAGACCCAGTACTTC. Protein product: CASSPYAGATQETQYF. The whole variable domain, filled in from reference TRBV7-2 and TRBJ2-5, reads GAGVSQSPSNKVTEKGKDVELRCDPISGHTALYWYRQSLGQGLEFLIYFQGNSAPDKSGLPSDRFSAERTGGSVSTLTIQRTQQEDSAVYLCASSPYAGATQETQYFGPGTRLLVL.

V gene TRBV9 combines with J gene TRBJ2-1, with 13 bases fitting TRBD2. Losses at the gene ends were 0 bases for V and 5 bases for J; bases not matched to a gene: 5. This CDR3 has 17 amino acids. Germline-derived CDR1 and CDR2 are SGDLS and YYNGEE. CDR3 sequence: CASSVGTSGGGDNEQFF. In nucleotides, the CDR3 is TGTGCCAGCAGCGTAGGGACTAGCGGGGGAGGAGACAATGAGCAGTTCTTC.

V and J are TRBV6-4 and TRBJ2-5, with D unclear. Matching the DNA end better, TRBJ2-7 makes the J call doubtful. CDR3 size: 16 residues. Per germline, CDR1 MRHNA and CDR2 SNTAGT. DNA for the CDR3: TGTGCCAGCAGAAGCATGACCTGGTCCCACCCGGGCGAGCAGTACTTC. Protein: CASRSMTWSHPGEQYF.

This chain uses TRBV11-2 with TRBJ2-1; D is ambiguous. The CDR3 contains 13 residues. Germline V lookup: CDR1 SGHAT, CDR2 FQNNGV. V was shortened by 1 base and J by 7 bases, with 8 bases between the two germline ends. CDR3 loop: CASSLVSENEQFF. The CDR3 region has the DNA TGTGCCAGCAGCTTAGTTAGTGAGAATGAGCAGTTCTTC.

The chain has TRBV28 and TRBJ1-6, with D possibly being TRBD1 (5 bases). The germline V and J ends were trimmed by 5 bases and 1 base, with 12 bases remaining between them. Germline V gene data show CDR1 as MDHEN and CDR2 as SYDVKM. The CDR3 length is 16 residues. CDR3 DNA: TGTGCCAGCAGTGAAAGCCAGGGATCCTATAATTCACCCCTCCACTTT. Amino acid sequence: CASSESQGSYNSPLHF.

There are many counts of this clonotype. The chain has TRBV20-1 and TRBJ2-4; D gene uncertain. This CDR3 comprises 13 residues. Per germline, CDR1 DFQATT and CDR2 SNEGSKA (reference sequence). The V end was cut by 1 base, the J end by 4 bases, with 8 bases between. Here the CDR3 reads CSARGLGKNIQYF. CDR3 nucleotides: TGCAGTGCTAGAGGCCTAGGAAAAAACATTCAGTACTTC.